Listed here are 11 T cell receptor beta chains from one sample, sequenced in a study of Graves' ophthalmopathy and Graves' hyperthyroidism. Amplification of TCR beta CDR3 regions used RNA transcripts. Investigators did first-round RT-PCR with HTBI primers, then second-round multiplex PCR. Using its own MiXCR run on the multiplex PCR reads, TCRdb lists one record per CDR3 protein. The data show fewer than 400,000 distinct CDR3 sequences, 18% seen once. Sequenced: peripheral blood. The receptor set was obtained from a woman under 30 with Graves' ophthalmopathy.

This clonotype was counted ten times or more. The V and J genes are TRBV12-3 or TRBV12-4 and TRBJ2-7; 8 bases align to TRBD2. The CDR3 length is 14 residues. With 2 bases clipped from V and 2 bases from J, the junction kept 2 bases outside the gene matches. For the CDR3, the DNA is TGTGCCAGCAGTTTACTAGCGGGCCCCTACGAGCAGTACTTC. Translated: CASSLLAGPYEQYF.

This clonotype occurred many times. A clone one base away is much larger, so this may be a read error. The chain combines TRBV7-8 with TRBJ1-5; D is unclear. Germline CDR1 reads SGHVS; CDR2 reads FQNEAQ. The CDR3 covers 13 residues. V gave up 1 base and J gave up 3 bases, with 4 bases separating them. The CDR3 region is CASSLVHNQPQHF. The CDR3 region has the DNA TGTGCCAGCAGCTTAGTCCACAATCAGCCCCAGCATTTT. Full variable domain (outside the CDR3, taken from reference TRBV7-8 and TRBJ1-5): GAGVSQSPRYKVAKRGQDVALRCDPISGHVSLFWYQQALGQGPEFLTYFQNEAQLDKSGLPSDRFFAERPEGSVSTLKIQRTQQEDSAVYLCASSLVHNQPQHFGDGTRLSIL.

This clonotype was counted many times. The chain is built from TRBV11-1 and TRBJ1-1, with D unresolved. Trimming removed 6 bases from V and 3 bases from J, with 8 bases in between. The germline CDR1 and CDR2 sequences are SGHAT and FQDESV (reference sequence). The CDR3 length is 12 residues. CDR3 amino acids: CASRFQDTEAFF. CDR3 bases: TGTGCCAGCAGGTTCCAGGACACTGAAGCTTTCTTT.

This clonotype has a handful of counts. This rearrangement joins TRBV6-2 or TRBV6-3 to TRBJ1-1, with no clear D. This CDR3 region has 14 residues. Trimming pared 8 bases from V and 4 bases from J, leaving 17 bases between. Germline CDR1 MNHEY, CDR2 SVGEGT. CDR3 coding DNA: TGTGCCAGCTCCACACTGGGTAGACGCACTGAAGCTTTCTTT. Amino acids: CASSTLGRRTEAFF.

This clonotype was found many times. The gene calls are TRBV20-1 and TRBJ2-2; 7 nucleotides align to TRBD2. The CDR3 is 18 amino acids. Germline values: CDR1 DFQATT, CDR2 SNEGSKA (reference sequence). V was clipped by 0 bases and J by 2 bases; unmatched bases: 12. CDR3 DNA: TGCAGTGCTAGAGAAGGCAGAACGGGGGGACTTAACACCGGGGAGCTGTTTTTT. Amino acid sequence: CSAREGRTGGLNTGELFF.

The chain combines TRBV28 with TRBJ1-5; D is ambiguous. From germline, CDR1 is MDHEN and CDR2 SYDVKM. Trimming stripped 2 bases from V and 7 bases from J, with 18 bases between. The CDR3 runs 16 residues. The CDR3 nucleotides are TGTGCCAGCAGTTTACGCCTTGATCCCACTACCCAGCCCCAGCATTTT. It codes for CASSLRLDPTTQPQHF.

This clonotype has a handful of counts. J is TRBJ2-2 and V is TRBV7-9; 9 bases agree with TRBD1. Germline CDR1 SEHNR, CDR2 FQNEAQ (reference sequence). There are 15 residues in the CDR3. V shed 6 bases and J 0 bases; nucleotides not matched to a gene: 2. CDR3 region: CASRRTGANTGELFF. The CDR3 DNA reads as TGTGCCAGCAGGCGGACAGGGGCGAACACCGGGGAGCTGTTTTTT. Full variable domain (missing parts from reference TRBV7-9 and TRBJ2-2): DTGVSQNPRHKITKRGQNVTFRCDPISEHNRLYWYRQTLGQGPEFLTYFQNEAQLEKSRLLSDRFSAERPKGSFSTLEIQRTEQGDSAMYLCASRRTGANTGELFFGEGSRLTVL.

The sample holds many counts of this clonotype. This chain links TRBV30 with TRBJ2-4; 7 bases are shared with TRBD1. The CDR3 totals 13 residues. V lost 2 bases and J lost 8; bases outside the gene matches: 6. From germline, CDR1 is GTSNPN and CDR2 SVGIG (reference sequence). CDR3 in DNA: TGTGCCTGGAGTCGACAGGGATCGGACATTCAGTACTTC. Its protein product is CAWSRQGSDIQYF.

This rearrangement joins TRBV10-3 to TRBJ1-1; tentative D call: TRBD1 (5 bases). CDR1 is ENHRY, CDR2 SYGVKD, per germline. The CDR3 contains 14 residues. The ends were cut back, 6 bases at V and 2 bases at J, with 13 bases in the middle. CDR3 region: CAISRGTANTEAFF. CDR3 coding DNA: TGTGCCATCAGCCGTGGGACGGCCAACACTGAAGCTTTCTTT.

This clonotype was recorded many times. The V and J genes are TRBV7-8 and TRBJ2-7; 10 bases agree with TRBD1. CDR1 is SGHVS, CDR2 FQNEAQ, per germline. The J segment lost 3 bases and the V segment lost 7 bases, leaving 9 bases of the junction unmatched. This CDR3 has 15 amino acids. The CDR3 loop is CASNPNRDRGYEQYF. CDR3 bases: TGTGCCAGCAACCCTAACCGGGACAGGGGCTACGAGCAGTACTTC.

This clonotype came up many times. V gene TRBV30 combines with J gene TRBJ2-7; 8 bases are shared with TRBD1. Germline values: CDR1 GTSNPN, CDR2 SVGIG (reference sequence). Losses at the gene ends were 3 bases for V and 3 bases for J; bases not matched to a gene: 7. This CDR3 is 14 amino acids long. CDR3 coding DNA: TGTGCCTGGAGGGCTGGGACAGGATTCTACGAGCAGTACTTC. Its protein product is CAWRAGTGFYEQYF.